These 12 T cell receptor beta chains were all obtained from the same sample, sequenced in a study of human T cells and chemical hapten exposure. A single record per CDR3 protein comes from TCRdb applying MiXCR to the RACE reads. This table holds about 40,000 distinct CDR3 sequences, approximately 3.4% found once. Time point given: patch test 2, 6 weeks after DPC sensitization. Treatment denoted: therapeutic diphenylcyclopropenone sensitization with weekly scalp DPC. Sequenced material: whole blood, taken in connection with sensitization to the hapten diphenylcyclopropenone (DPC). These TCRs come from a man aged 40-55 years with alopecia areata. Some clones in this sample may be carry-over from other donors' samples.

V is TRBV10-3 and J is TRBJ1-6; no definite D call. The V end was cut by 2 bases, the J end by 8 bases, with 10 bases between. Germline V CDR1 and CDR2: ENHRY, SYGVKD. The CDR3 extends over 14 amino acids. CDR3 loop: CAISEEGSYSPLHF. Written as DNA, the CDR3 is TGTGCCATCAGTGAGGAGGGTTCGTATTCACCCCTCCACTTT.

This clonotype was seen ten or more times. The rearrangement uses TRBV2 and TRBJ2-1, with 8 bases fitting TRBD1. Germline V gene lookup returns CDR1 SNHLY and CDR2 FYNNEI. The CDR3 is 14 residues long. V lost 6 bases and J lost 4; bases outside the gene matches: 5. For the CDR3, the DNA is TGTGCCAGCAGAGACAGGGGTTCATACAATGAGCAGTTCTTC. It is translated as CASRDRGSYNEQFF.

This clonotype has a count of ten or more. The chain carries TRBV6-6 and TRBJ1-3, with D perhaps matching TRBD1 (6 bases). In germline, CDR1 is MNHNY, CDR2 SVGAGI (reference sequence). V shed 4 bases and J shed 1 base, with 17 bases lying between them. The CDR3 length is 17 residues. CDR3 sequence: CASSSPGGGESGNTIYF. The CDR3 DNA sequence: TGTGCCAGCAGTTCACCGGGTGGGGGCGAGTCTGGAAACACCATATATTTT.

As concerns this clonotype: A read error may explain this, as a much larger clone is one base away. The conserved final phenylalanine or tryptophan is absent from the CDR3, which likely points to a read error. The chain carries TRBV7-9 and TRBJ2-5; tentatively, D is TRBD1 (6 bases). Germline V lookup: CDR1 SEHNR, CDR2 FQNEAQ (reference sequence). This CDR3 is 14 amino acids long. The germline V and J ends were trimmed by 5 bases and 0 bases, with 10 bases remaining between them. The CDR3 bases are TGTGCCAGCAGCCGAGGGGGAAACCAAGAGACCCAGTACTCC. Protein sequence: CASSRGGNQETQYS.

This clonotype appeared many times. This chain uses TRBV29-1 with TRBJ1-1; the match to TRBD1 covers 7 bases. Germline CDR1 reads SQVTM; CDR2 reads ANQGSEA. With V trimmed by 5 bases and J by 3 bases, 9 bases remained unmatched. The CDR3 extends over 14 amino acids. This CDR3 is CSVYDREGDTEAFF. The CDR3 coding sequence is TGCAGCGTTTATGACAGGGAGGGGGACACTGAAGCTTTCTTT.

This clonotype was counted ten times or more. Here the CDR3 reads CSAGPTSGRATDTQYF. The CDR3, as DNA: TGCAGTGCTGGACCCACTAGCGGGAGGGCCACAGATACGCAGTATTTT. The J gene is TRBJ2-3, the V gene TRBV20-1, with 13 bases aligning to TRBD2. Germline CDR1 is DFQATT and CDR2 is SNEGSKA (reference sequence). With 5 bases clipped from V and 2 bases from J, the junction kept 7 bases outside the gene matches. CDR3 length: 16 residues.

This clonotype occurred a few times. The rearrangement joins TRBV28 to TRBJ1-5, with TRBD1 matching 7 bases. This CDR3 region has 16 residues. V lost 7 bases to trimming and J lost 0 bases; unmatched junction nucleotides: 9. Looked up from germline, CDR1 is MDHEN and CDR2 is SYDVKM. The CDR3 protein is CASTAPGQYSNQPQHF. The CDR3 DNA sequence: TGTGCCAGCACTGCCCCGGGACAGTATAGCAATCAGCCCCAGCATTTT.

This clonotype has at least ten counts. This chain connects TRBV19 to TRBJ2-3, with D tentatively TRBD1 (5 bases). This CDR3 contains 15 residues. Per the germline V gene, CDR1 is LNHDA and CDR2 is SQIVND (reference sequence). The germline V and J ends were trimmed by 10 bases and 5 bases, with 22 bases remaining between them. CDR3 nucleotide sequence: TGTGCCACCGCGCCTAGGGGCTCAGGACAAGATACGCAGTATTTT. This gives the protein CATAPRGSGQDTQYF.

Ten or more counts support this clonotype. J is TRBJ2-7 and V is TRBV7-2; the D gene is possibly TRBD2 (6 bases). The CDR3 is 13 amino acids. Trimming removed 7 bases at V and 2 bases at J, with 12 bases between. Germline loops: CDR1 SGHTA, CDR2 FQGNSA. The CDR3 reads CASTYSGPYEQYF. The DNA for the CDR3 is TGTGCCAGCACCTATAGCGGTCCCTACGAGCAGTACTTC.

There are many counts of this clonotype. This rearrangement joins TRBV2 to TRBJ1-5; unclear D gene. The CDR3 is 14 amino acids. CDR1 is SNHLY and CDR2 is FYNNEI in the germline V gene. V dropped 6 bases and J dropped 0 bases, with 9 bases sitting between them. The CDR3 bases are TGTGCCAGCAGAGCCCACCCTAGCAATCAGCCCCAGCATTTT. Amino acids: CASRAHPSNQPQHF.

This clonotype ranks as medium-sized. The genes are TRBV7-2 and TRBJ2-6, with unresolved D. The CDR3 runs 14 residues. Per germline, CDR1 SGHTA and CDR2 FQGNSA. Deletions cut 5 bases from V and 8 bases from J, with 13 bases between. This CDR3 is CASSKGLRSNVLTF. In nucleotides, the CDR3 is TGTGCCAGCAGCAAGGGCCTCAGGTCCAACGTCCTGACTTTC.

This clonotype appeared many times. V gene TRBV28 combines with J gene TRBJ2-5, with 8 positions matching TRBD1. CDR3 size: 16 residues. J was trimmed by 0 bases and V by 4 bases; bases with no gene match: 7. CDR1 and CDR2 (germline): MDHEN, SYDVKM. As DNA, the CDR3 is TGTGCCAGCAGTTCCCTCCGACAGGGGAACCAAGAGACCCAGTACTTC. It encodes CASSSLRQGNQETQYF.